The 5 T cell receptor beta chains below all came from one sample that was sequenced in a study of technical replicates of blood from a handful of donors. Assay: immunoSEQ multiplex PCR; the TCRdb copy retains only in-frame clones and omits some. The sample carries about 66,000 clones, about nine tenths recorded once. The specimen was PBMCs. The origin of the receptors is a human donor in good health. Some clones in this sample may be carry-over from other donors' samples.

This clone was recorded a few times. V usage is TRBV7-9 and J usage is TRBJ1-1; possible D gene TRBD1, 5 bases. The germline CDR1 and CDR2 sequences are SEHNR and FQNEAQ (reference sequence). V was clipped by 7 bases and J by 1 base, with 16 bases between them. The CDR3 is made up of 15 amino acids. CDR3 nucleotides: TGTGCCAGCATCCCCGACCGGGGGAGGAACACTGAAGCTTTCTTT. It is translated as CASIPDRGRNTEAFF.

The chain employs TRBV23-1 and TRBJ2-1, with D perhaps TRBD1 (6 bases). TRBV23-1 counts as an open reading frame of uncertain function. The germline V and J ends were trimmed by 1 base and 8 bases, with 12 bases remaining between them. CDR3 size: 14 residues. The CDR3 loop is CASSQFEGVDEQFF. In DNA, the CDR3 is TGCGCCAGCAGTCAATTCGAGGGGGTGGATGAGCAGTTCTTC.

The table lists this clone with a few counts. The CDR3 sequence: CASSMTSGVRGELFF. The DNA of the CDR3 is TGTGCCAGTAGTATGACTAGCGGGGTGCGGGGGGAGCTGTTTTTT. The rearrangement links TRBV19 to TRBJ2-2; 11 bases map to TRBD2. The CDR3 totals 15 residues. After removal of 3 bases from V and 8 bases from J, the junction contained 5 bases not matched to a gene. CDR1 and CDR2 (germline): LNHDA, SQIVND (reference sequence).

The chain combines TRBV21-1 with TRBJ2-7; the table's D call, TRBD2, was not checked against the DNA. TRBV21-1 has pseudogene status. This CDR3 has 14 amino acids. Here the CDR3 reads CASSITGRNYEQYF. CDR3 sequence (DNA): TGTGCCAGCAGCATTACCGGGAGAAACTACGAGCAGTACTTC.

This chain connects TRBV2 to TRBJ2-1, with TRBD2 matching 7 bases. CDR3 length: 14 residues. The ends lost 3 bases at V and 5 bases at J; junction bases unmatched: 4. The germline CDR1 and CDR2 sequences are SNHLY and FYNNEI. CDR3 region: CASSDTSADNEQFF. CDR3 DNA: TGTGCCAGCAGTGACACTAGCGCGGACAATGAGCAGTTCTTC.